The text below deals with one T cell receptor (beta chain). This beta chain came through as a stray read in a library set up for alpha chains, and its size says little. The iRepertoire nested amplicon-rescue multiplex PCR amplified TCR alpha and beta CDR3s from RNA. TCRdb reanalysed the multiplex PCR reads using MiXCR and keeps one entry per CDR3 protein. The sample records about 3,900 distinct CDR3 sequences, 92% being singletons. This sample was included in a study of glioma-infiltrating T cells. CDR1 is LNHNV, CDR2 YYDKDF, per germline (reference sequence). The V and J ends lost 1 base and 4 bases, in that order; junction bases with no gene match: 6. The CDR3 covers 17 residues.

V usage is TRBV15 and J usage is TRBJ1-5; 11 nucleotides agree with TRBD1. This TCR came from a human donor with low-grade glioma or glioblastoma, undergoing nonglioma brain surgery, or in good health (not recorded which). The sample comprised glioma tissue, nonneoplastic brain tissue, or PBMCs (not recorded which). CDR3 region: CATSRGGRDRGNQPQHF. Written as DNA, the CDR3 is TGTGCCACCAGCAGAGGGGGACGGGACAGGGGGAATCAGCCCCAGCATTTT.